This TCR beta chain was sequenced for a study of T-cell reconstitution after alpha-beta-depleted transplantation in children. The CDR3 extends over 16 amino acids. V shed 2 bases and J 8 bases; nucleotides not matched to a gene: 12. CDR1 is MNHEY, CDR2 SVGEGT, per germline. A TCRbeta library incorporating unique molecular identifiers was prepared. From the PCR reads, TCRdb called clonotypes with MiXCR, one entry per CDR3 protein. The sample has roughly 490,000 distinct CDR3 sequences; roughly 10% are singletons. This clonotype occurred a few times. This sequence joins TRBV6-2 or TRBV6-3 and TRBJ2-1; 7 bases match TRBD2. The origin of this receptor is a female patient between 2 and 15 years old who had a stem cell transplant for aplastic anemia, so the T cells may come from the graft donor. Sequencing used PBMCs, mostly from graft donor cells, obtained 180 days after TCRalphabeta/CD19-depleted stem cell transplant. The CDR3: CASSYATSATGDEQFF. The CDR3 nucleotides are TGTGCCAGCAGTTACGCCACTAGCGCAACCGGGGATGAGCAGTTCTTC.